The 13 T cell receptor beta chains below were found in one sample sequenced in a study of identical twins. TCRdb ran MiXCR on the 5' RACE reads and lists one entry per CDR3 protein. The sample records about 290,000 distinct CDR3 sequences, roughly 10% being singletons. These data were also reused for a study on yellow fever vaccine responses in identical twins.

The sample taken for sequencing was CD8+ T cells sorted from blood. The receptors were sampled from a woman aged 18-35 years in good health.

This clonotype occurred many times. V and J are TRBV7-8 and TRBJ1-4, with unresolved D. The CDR3 contains 14 residues. Germline V gene sequence: CDR1 SGHVS, CDR2 FQNEAQ. The V end lost 5 bases, the J end lost 5 bases, and 12 bases lay between the germline ends. CDR3 sequence reads: CASSPSLPNEKLFF. The DNA for the CDR3 is TGTGCCAGCAGCCCCAGCCTTCCGAATGAAAAACTGTTTTTT.

This clonotype was recorded many times. The V gene is TRBV7-8, the J gene TRBJ2-3; TRBD1 is a possible D gene (5 bases). Trimming stripped 2 bases from V and 3 bases from J, with 9 bases between. The CDR3 extends over 14 amino acids. Germline V lookup: CDR1 SGHVS, CDR2 FQNEAQ. The CDR3 spells CASSLLTETDTQYF. The CDR3, as DNA: TGTGCCAGCAGCTTACTGACAGAGACAGATACGCAGTATTTT.

This clonotype showed up many times. The V and J genes are TRBV28 and TRBJ2-4; D unclear. The V gene lost 4 bases and the J gene lost 0 bases, with 7 bases spanning the gap. The germline CDR1 and CDR2 sequences are MDHEN and SYDVKM. CDR3 length: 14 amino acids. CDR3 sequence reads: CASSSIEAKNIQYF. The CDR3 DNA sequence: TGTGCCAGCAGTTCCATCGAAGCCAAAAACATTCAGTACTTC.

The sample holds a few counts of this clonotype. J is TRBJ2-7 and V is TRBV11-2, with TRBD2 matching 9 bases. Trimming at V came to 0 bases and at J to 7 bases, leaving 16 bases not matched to a gene. The CDR3 loop spans 18 amino acids. Germline values: CDR1 SGHAT, CDR2 FQNNGV. CDR3 sequence: CASSLDTGGWAGGGEQYF. The CDR3 DNA follows: TGTGCCAGCAGCTTAGACACGGGCGGTTGGGCGGGAGGGGGAGAGCAGTACTTC. Full variable domain (rest looked up from reference TRBV11-2 and TRBJ2-7): EAGVAQSPRYKIIEKRQSVAFWCNPISGHATLYWYQQILGQGPKLLIQFQNNGVVDDSQLPKDRFSAERLKGVDSTLKIQPAKLEDSAVYLCASSLDTGGWAGGGEQYFGPGTRLTVT.

The sample holds many counts of this clonotype. The chain uses TRBV2 and TRBJ1-4; D possibly corresponds to TRBD1 (5 bases). V lost 11 bases, J lost 0 bases, and 13 bases lay in between. Germline V gene data show CDR1 as SNHLY and CDR2 as FYNNEI. The CDR3 has 14 amino acids. CDR3 residues: CAGGTAATNEKLFF. The DNA of the CDR3 is TGTGCCGGAGGGACGGCCGCAACTAATGAAAAACTGTTTTTT.

The table lists this clonotype with a few counts. The chain links TRBV7-8 to TRBJ2-1, with a possible D match to TRBD2 (5 bases). In germline, CDR1 is SGHVS, CDR2 FQNEAQ. CDR3 size: 16 residues. Trimming removed 6 bases from V and 0 bases from J, with 15 bases in between. The DNA of the CDR3 is TGTGCCAGCAGAGATTCTAGCTCTAGCTCCTACAATGAGCAGTTCTTC. The encoded protein is CASRDSSSSSYNEQFF.

V and J are TRBV9 and TRBJ2-1, with a weak D call TRBD1 (5 bases). This CDR3 has 13 amino acids. CDR1 is SGDLS, CDR2 YYNGEE, per germline. The ends were cut back, 0 bases at V and 4 bases at J, with 5 bases in the middle. The chain's CDR3 is CASSVGQYNEQFF. The CDR3 DNA reads as TGTGCCAGCAGCGTAGGACAGTACAATGAGCAGTTCTTC. Using reference TRBV9 and TRBJ2-1 for the parts outside the CDR3, the full variable domain is DSGVTQTPKHLITATGQRVTLRCSPRSGDLSVYWYQQSLDQGLQFLIQYYNGEERAKGNILERFSAQQFPDLHSELNLSSLELGDSALYFCASSVGQYNEQFFGPGTRLTVL.

At least ten counts were recorded for this clonotype. The chain uses TRBV27 and TRBJ2-3, with no clear D. The ends were cut back, 2 bases at V and 0 bases at J, with 9 bases in the middle. Germline V gives CDR1 MNHEY, CDR2 SMNVEV (reference sequence). The CDR3 totals 15 residues. The CDR3, as DNA: TGTGCCAGCAGTTTAGAGACTCGCAGCACAGATACGCAGTATTTT. It yields the protein CASSLETRSTDTQYF.

The rearrangement links TRBV5-1 to TRBJ2-3, with 9 bases identical to TRBD2. The CDR3 length is 14 residues. The germline gives CDR1 SGHRS, CDR2 YFSETQ. V was clipped by 4 bases and J by 12 bases; unmatched bases: 12. CDR3 DNA: TGCGCCAGCAGCCCCCGACTAGCGGAGCAACGCCAGTATTTT. Its protein is CASSPRLAEQRQYF.

The gene calls are TRBV7-9 and TRBJ2-1; 7 bases line up with TRBD1. J lost 3 bases, V lost 4 bases, and 6 bases had no gene match. CDR3 length: 15 amino acids. CDR1 is SEHNR, CDR2 FQNEAQ, per germline (reference sequence). The CDR3 spells CASSSDRKIYNEQFF. As DNA, the CDR3 is TGTGCCAGCAGCTCGGACAGGAAGATCTACAATGAGCAGTTCTTC.

The J gene is TRBJ2-3, the V gene TRBV27; D unresolved. V lost 2 bases and J lost 8, with 14 bases in between. Germline CDR1 is MNHEY and CDR2 is SMNVEV (reference sequence). CDR3 length: 14 residues. CDR3 nucleotides: TGTGCCAGCAGTTTACCCAGTAGGGTAGGTACGCAGTATTTT. Its protein product is CASSLPSRVGTQYF.

This clonotype appeared a few times. As DNA, the CDR3 is TGTGCCAGCATGGGGAGGGACAGGCTCGACGAGCAGTACTTC. Its translation is CASMGRDRLDEQYF. The chain couples TRBV2 to TRBJ2-7; D perhaps matches TRBD1 (8 bases). The CDR3 spans 14 residues. From germline, CDR1 is SNHLY and CDR2 FYNNEI. V lost 7 bases to trimming and J lost 5 bases, with 18 bases between them.

Turning to this clonotype: A much larger clonotype is one base distant, so this may be a read error. V usage is TRBV6-5 and J usage is TRBJ1-1, with D tentatively TRBD1 (6 bases). Trimming cost V 6 bases and J 1 base, with 12 bases left between them. The CDR3 extends over 14 amino acids. The germline V gene encodes CDR1 MNHEY and CDR2 SVGAGI. CDR3 protein: CASSDGQRNTEAFF. The CDR3, as DNA: TGTGCCAGCAGCGACGGACAGCGGAACACTGAAGCTTTCTTT.